The source of this TCR beta chain is a study of OX40 agonist ivuxolimab in advanced cancers. In the study overall: Cohort: 65% to 90% men, mean age approximately 60, aged roughly 23 to 79. Prior checkpoint blockade (anti-PD-1, anti-PD-L1 or anti-CTLA-4) was permitted; over 30% had it. Study-level findings and limits: It was not determined which antigens were specifically recognized by the peripheral T cells that had undergone clonal expansion.

Trimming removed 3 bases at V and 1 base at J, with 3 bases between. The CDR3 extends over 12 amino acids. The germline gives CDR1 SEHNR, CDR2 FQNEAQ (reference sequence). TCRdb keeps only in-frame clones here, not all; method: immunoSEQ multiplex PCR. The sample yields about 48,000 clones, about 81% seen once. This clone appeared a single time. Its target is not known. V and J are TRBV7-9 and TRBJ2-5, with D unresolved. The sequencing here drew on CD4+ or CD8+ T cells sorted from blood, taken in a trial of the OX40 agonist ivuxolimab. The TCR sequence derives from an adult with an advanced solid tumor such as melanoma, head and neck, liver or kidney cancer. Here the CDR3 reads CASSLVQETQYF. CDR3 DNA: TGTGCCAGCAGCTTGGTCCAAGAGACCCAGTACTTC.